This T cell receptor beta chain was identified during a study of blood T cell repertoires in COVID-19. Background on the study: Donors in the United States, Italy and Spain gave samples during acute or convalescent COVID-19. Sample material is recorded as cDNA or gDNA derived from T cells, B-cell-depleted T cells, or PBMCs.

Generated by immunoSEQ multiplex PCR, the TCRdb table keeps only in-frame clones and is missing some. The data contain more than 300,000 clones, about 92% of them seen just once; the ten biggest clones take up roughly 18%. Participants reported their clinical history, and cohort assignment relied on those reports. All recovered Cohort 3 donors got two negative PCRs, got clearance, or saw symptom resolution. The germline V gene has CDR1 MNHEY and CDR2 SMNVEV (reference sequence). J lost 4 bases, V lost 6 bases, and 7 bases had no gene match. The CDR3 has 14 residues. The specimen sequenced was PBMCs or T cells enriched from blood (not recorded which). This sequence joins TRBV27 and TRBJ2-7; 9 bases agree with TRBD1. The receptor was isolated from a woman aged 25 to 39 who had recovered from COVID-19. CDR3 coding DNA: TGTGCCAGCAGGCTACGACAGGGGGATTACGAGCAGTACTTC. Translating it yields CASRLRQGDYEQYF.